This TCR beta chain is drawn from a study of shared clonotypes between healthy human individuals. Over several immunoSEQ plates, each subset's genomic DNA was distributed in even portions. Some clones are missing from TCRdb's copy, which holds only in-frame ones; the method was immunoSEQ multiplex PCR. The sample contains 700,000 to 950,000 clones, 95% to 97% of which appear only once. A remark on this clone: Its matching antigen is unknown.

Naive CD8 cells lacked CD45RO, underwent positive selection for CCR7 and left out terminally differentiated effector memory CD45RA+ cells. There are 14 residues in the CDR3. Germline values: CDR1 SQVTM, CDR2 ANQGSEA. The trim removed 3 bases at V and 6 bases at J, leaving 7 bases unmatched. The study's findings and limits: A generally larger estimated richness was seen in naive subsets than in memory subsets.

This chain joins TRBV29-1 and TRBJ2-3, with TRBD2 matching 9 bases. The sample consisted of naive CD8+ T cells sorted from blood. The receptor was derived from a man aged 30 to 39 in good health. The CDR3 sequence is CSVEREGLLDTQYF. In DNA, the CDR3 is TGCAGCGTTGAGCGGGAGGGTCTTTTGGATACGCAGTATTTT.